These T cell receptor beta chains were read from a single sample in a study of CD8 T cells in ankylosing spondylitis. TCRdb re-analysed the 5' RACE reads in MiXCR, keeping a single row per CDR3 protein. Of roughly 300,000 distinct CDR3 sequences listed, under 8.5% were seen once; the top ten hold just over 14%. Sequencing was performed on blood, either unsorted or a sorted T cell fraction (not recorded which). These receptors all stem from a male donor with ankylosing spondylitis. Both conserved end residues are part of each CDR3. D genes are given only for firm matches. Where a row states a size, it is once, few, many or the class of an expanded clone; other rows omit it.

DNA: TGTGCCGGACAGGACAGCAATCAGCCCCAGCATTTT
CDR3: CAGQDSNQPQHF
size: few
D: TRBD1
J: TRBJ1-5
V: TRBV30

DNA: TGTGCCAGCAGCCCAGGTTGGCAGCGACCCAATCAGCCCCAGCATTTT
CDR3: CASSPGWQRPNQPQHF
size: -
D: -
J: TRBJ1-5
V: TRBV7-2

DNA: TGTGCCAGCAGCCAAGAATCTAGCGGGAGGCTTCGAGAGACCCAGTACTTC
CDR3: CASSQESSGRLRETQYF
size: -
D: TRBD2
J: TRBJ2-5
V: TRBV14

DNA: TGCGCCAGCAGCTTGGGGGACTTCACCGGGGAGCTGTTTTTT
CDR3: CASSLGDFTGELFF
size: -
D: -
J: TRBJ2-2
V: TRBV5-1

DNA: TGCAGCGTTGAAAGGATTCAGAGACAGGGAAGCTCCTACAATGAGCAGTTCTTC
CDR3: CSVERIQRQGSSYNEQFF
size: few
D: TRBD1
J: TRBJ2-1
V: TRBV29-1

DNA: TGCAGCGTTCGACCTAGCGGAGCCTCCTACAATGAGCAGTTCTTC
CDR3: CSVRPSGASYNEQFF
size: -
D: TRBD2
J: TRBJ2-1
V: TRBV29-1

DNA: TGTGCCAGCAGGCCTATCCCAGGTTTCGAGCAGTACTTC
CDR3: CASRPIPGFEQYF
size: few
D: -
J: TRBJ2-7
V: TRBV7-9

DNA: TGTGCCAGCAGGGTTGCCTATGAGCAGTTCTTC
CDR3: CASRVAYEQFF
size: many
D: -
J: TRBJ2-1
V: TRBV12-3/TRBV12-4

DNA: TGTGCCAGCAGTCATTGGAGGACAGAGGCAGATACGCAGTATTTT
CDR3: CASSHWRTEADTQYF
size: -
D: -
J: TRBJ2-3
V: TRBV7-2

DNA: TGTGCCAGCACCGTAACGGGCCAGACCAATTCACCCCTCCACTTT
CDR3: CASTVTGQTNSPLHF
size: few
D: -
J: TRBJ1-6
V: TRBV6-1

DNA: TGCAGTGCTAGTCCCCGGACAGGGGGGGACTATGGCTACACCTTC
CDR3: CSASPRTGGDYGYTF
size: many
D: TRBD1
J: TRBJ1-2
V: TRBV20-1

DNA: TGTGCCAGCACCGAAAGGAGCCGGGTAGCCTCCTACGAGCAGTACTTC
CDR3: CASTERSRVASYEQYF
size: few
D: -
J: TRBJ2-7
V: TRBV7-2

DNA: TGTGCCAGCAGCTGGAGTGGGGATATCGGGGACGAGCAGTACTTC
CDR3: CASSWSGDIGDEQYF
size: -
D: -
J: TRBJ2-7
V: TRBV5-6

DNA: TGCGCCAGCAGCTTAAGAGGAGGGTATGAAGCTTTCTTT
CDR3: CASSLRGGYEAFF
size: many
D: -
J: TRBJ1-1
V: TRBV5-1

DNA: TGCGCCAGCAGCTATTGGAGGGGACTAGCGACGGATGAGCAGTTCTTC
CDR3: CASSYWRGLATDEQFF
size: -
D: TRBD2
J: TRBJ2-1
V: TRBV5-1

DNA: TGCAGCGTTGTAACTATTGATACGCAGTATTTT
CDR3: CSVVTIDTQYF
size: few
D: -
J: TRBJ2-3
V: TRBV29-1

DNA: TGCGCCAGCAGTGATCCCGGGCGGGAGAGGGATGAGCAGTTCTTC
CDR3: CASSDPGRERDEQFF
size: few
D: TRBD2
J: TRBJ2-1
V: TRBV10-1

DNA: TGTGCCAGCAGTGTGGGGACAGGGAACCATGCCACTGAAGCTTTCTTT
CDR3: CASSVGTGNHATEAFF
size: many
D: TRBD1
J: TRBJ1-1
V: TRBV2

DNA: TGCAGTGCTAGAGGGGGGACTAGCGGAACCTACAATGAGCAGTTCTTC
CDR3: CSARGGTSGTYNEQFF
size: few
D: TRBD2
J: TRBJ2-1
V: TRBV20-1

DNA: TGCAGTGCTAGCAATGTCAGGGGCTTAGGTGGTGAGCAGTTCTTC
CDR3: CSASNVRGLGGEQFF
size: -
D: -
J: TRBJ2-1
V: TRBV20-1

DNA: TGTGCCAGCAGCTCAGAGATGAACACCGGGGAGCTGTTTTTT
CDR3: CASSSEMNTGELFF
size: many
D: -
J: TRBJ2-2
V: TRBV7-9

DNA: TGTGCCAGCAGCTTAGGGGCGTCACCCTACGAGCAGTACTTC
CDR3: CASSLGASPYEQYF
size: few
D: -
J: TRBJ2-7
V: TRBV7-2

DNA: TGCGCCAGCAGCTTTTGGCGGAGCTCCTACAATGAGCAGTTCTTC
CDR3: CASSFWRSSYNEQFF
size: -
D: -
J: TRBJ2-1
V: TRBV5-1

DNA: TGTGCCACCACACAGGGCCGCCTTGTGCAGTTCTTC
CDR3: CATTQGRLVQFF
size: many
D: -
J: TRBJ2-1
V: TRBV28

DNA: TGCAGTGCTCACAAAGGACTAACCTTTTACAATGAGCAGTTCTTC
CDR3: CSAHKGLTFYNEQFF
size: many
D: -
J: TRBJ2-1
V: TRBV20-1